Presented here are 10 T cell receptor beta chains from one specimen sequenced in a study of blood T cell repertoires in COVID-19. Some clones are missing from TCRdb's copy, which holds only in-frame ones; the method was immunoSEQ multiplex PCR. The top ten hold 4% to 6% of the sample, which has approximately 250,000 clones, approximately 85% seen once. Specimen: peripheral blood. The receptor source for this set is a man over 45 with COVID-19, enrolled during active disease.

The rearrangement links TRBV6-1 to TRBJ2-3; 13 nucleotides align to TRBD2. The CDR3 covers 18 residues. Per the germline V gene, CDR1 is MNHNS and CDR2 is SASEGT. Trimming removed 4 bases from V and 3 bases from J; junction bases left unmatched: 10. The CDR3: CASSGHRTSGSGTDTQYF. In nucleotides, the CDR3 is TGTGCCAGCAGTGGACACCGGACTAGCGGGAGTGGGACAGATACGCAGTATTTT.

This chain links TRBV19 with TRBJ2-7, with D unresolved. Germline lookup yields CDR1 LNHDA and CDR2 SQIVND (reference sequence). The CDR3 has 13 amino acids. V dropped 3 bases and J dropped 2 bases, with 8 bases sitting between them. Here the CDR3 DNA reads TGTGCCAGTAGTATTGGTGCAGCCTACGAGCAGTACTTC. Its protein product is CASSIGAAYEQYF.

The V call is TRBV28, the J call TRBJ2-5, with D uncertain. The CDR3 sequence is 14 residues long. Trimming cost V 6 bases and J 5 bases, with 16 bases left between them. Germline V CDR1 and CDR2: MDHEN, SYDVKM. CDR3 nucleotide sequence: TGTGCCAGCAGCACCCGACGGTCAGCGGAGACCCAGTACTTC. Its translation: CASSTRRSAETQYF.

V is TRBV10-3 and J is TRBJ1-2; 7 bases are a match to TRBD1. CDR1 and CDR2 from the germline V gene are ENHRY and SYGVKD. This CDR3 has 16 amino acids. With 0 bases clipped from V and 4 bases from J, the junction kept 8 bases outside the gene matches. The CDR3 here is CAISESRGDRVYGYTF. For the CDR3, the DNA is TGTGCCATCAGTGAGTCGAGGGGCGACAGGGTCTATGGCTACACCTTC.

The J gene is TRBJ1-1, the V gene TRBV29-1; tentative D call: TRBD1 (6 bases). CDR3 length: 13 amino acids. From germline, CDR1 is SQVTM and CDR2 ANQGSEA. V was trimmed by 6 bases and J by 5 bases, leaving 16 bases between them. CDR3 DNA sequence: TGCAGCGTACTACAGGGCAGTCGGACTGAAGCTTTCTTT. It specifies CSVLQGSRTEAFF.

The chain carries TRBV7-8 and TRBJ2-7; 8 positions match TRBD1. This CDR3 region has 14 residues. Germline V gene data show CDR1 as SGHVS and CDR2 as FQNEAQ. Trimming took 3 bases from V and 2 from J; bases not matched to a gene: 3. This CDR3 is CASSFATGAYEQYF. The DNA of the CDR3 is TGTGCCAGCAGCTTCGCGACAGGGGCCTACGAGCAGTACTTC. Looking up the rest from reference TRBV7-8 and TRBJ2-7 gives the full variable domain: GAGVSQSPRYKVAKRGQDVALRCDPISGHVSLFWYQQALGQGPEFLTYFQNEAQLDKSGLPSDRFFAERPEGSVSTLKIQRTQQEDSAVYLCASSFATGAYEQYFGPGTRLTVT.

This rearrangement joins TRBV5-1 to TRBJ2-7, with 8 bases lining up with TRBD2. J was trimmed by 4 bases and V by 4 bases; bases with no gene match: 4. This CDR3 has 13 residues. Germline V CDR1 and CDR2: SGHRS, YFSETQ. In DNA form, the CDR3 reads TGCGCCAGCAGCCCGGGAGGGGGATACGAGCAGTACTTC. This gives the protein CASSPGGGYEQYF.

This rearrangement joins TRBV11-2 to TRBJ2-1, with D possibly matching TRBD1 (5 bases). Germline V gene sequence: CDR1 SGHAT, CDR2 FQNNGV. The CDR3 has 13 amino acids. The V and J ends lost 3 bases and 6 bases respectively, with 9 bases between them. CDR3 in DNA: TGTGCCAGCAGCTTTCTCAGGGCCAATGAGCAGTTCTTC. As protein: CASSFLRANEQFF.

This chain links TRBV2 with TRBJ1-3; D remains ambiguous. Trimming shortened V by 8 bases and J by 0 bases, and 8 bases separated the two germline ends. Germline loops: CDR1 SNHLY, CDR2 FYNNEI. This CDR3 region has 13 residues. In nucleotides, the CDR3 is TGTGCCAGCCGAGAGAACTCTGGAAACACCATATATTTT. Residues: CASRENSGNTIYF.

For this clone: The junction and the germline gene differ at one end; a read error may be behind it. Here the CDR3 reads CASSVERGNSPLHF. CDR3 nucleotides: TGTGCCAGCAGCGTAGAAAGGGGTAATTCACCCCTCCACTTT. V usage is TRBV11-2 and J usage is TRBJ1-6; a weak D match, TRBD1 (5 bases). This CDR3 has 14 amino acids. In germline, CDR1 is SGHAT, CDR2 FQNNGV.